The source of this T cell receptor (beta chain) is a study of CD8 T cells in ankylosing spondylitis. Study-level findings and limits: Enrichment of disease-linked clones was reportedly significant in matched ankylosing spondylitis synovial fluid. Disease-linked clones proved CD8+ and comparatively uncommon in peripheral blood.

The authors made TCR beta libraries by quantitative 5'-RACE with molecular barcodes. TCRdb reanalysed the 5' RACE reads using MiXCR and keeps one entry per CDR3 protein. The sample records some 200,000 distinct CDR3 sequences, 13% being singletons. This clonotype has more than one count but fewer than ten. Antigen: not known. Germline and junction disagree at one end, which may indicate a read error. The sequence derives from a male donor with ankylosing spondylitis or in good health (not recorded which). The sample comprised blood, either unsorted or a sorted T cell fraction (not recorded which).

The CDR3 sequence is CASSPDSHNEQFF. CDR3 nucleotides: TGTGCCAGCAGCCCGGACTCCCACAATGAGCAGTTCTTC. V is TRBV5-6 and J is TRBJ2-1; perhaps TRBD2 as D (5 bases). Germline V lookup: CDR1 SGHDT, CDR2 YYEEEE. This CDR3 region has 13 residues.